This is a list of T cell receptor beta chains from one sample in a study of OX40 agonist ivuxolimab in advanced cancers. Produced via immunoSEQ multiplex PCR; TCRdb's table is partial and in-frame only. The sample contains around 60,000 clones, around 93% of which appear only once. The sample in question was CD4+ or CD8+ T cells sorted from blood, obtained in a trial of the OX40 agonist ivuxolimab. The receptors were sampled from an adult with an advanced solid tumor such as melanoma, head and neck, liver or kidney cancer. The CDR3 runs from the conserved cysteine through the conserved F or W. Each record gives: V gene, clone size, J gene, D gene, CDR3 DNA, CDR3 protein. The D gene is left open where the match is weak. The size field is filled for only some rows; it gives once, few, many or a size class.

TRBV5-6	NA	TRBJ2-7	NA	TGTGCCAGCAGTCTCTTTGCAGGGGCCGCACACTCCTACGAGCAGTACTTC	CASSLFAGAAHSYEQYF
TRBV7-2	NA	TRBJ2-1	TRBD2	TGTGCCAGCAGCTCCCGGAGTAGACTAGCGGGGTACAATGAGCAGTTCTTC	CASSSRSRLAGYNEQFF
TRBV18	few	TRBJ2-7	NA	TGTGCCAGCTCACCTAGGCAGGACATAGGGATCTACGAGCAGTACTTC	CASSPRQDIGIYEQYF
TRBV30	NA	TRBJ1-6	NA	TGTGCCTGGGCCAGGGTGGGGGGAGCACCCCTCCACTTT	CAWARVGGAPLHF
TRBV30	NA	TRBJ2-3	NA	TGTGCCTACAGTACGGGCGCAGATACGCAGTATTTT	CAYSTGADTQYF
TRBV2	NA	TRBJ1-4	TRBD1	TGTGCCAGCAGGACAGGGTATGAAAAACTGTTTTTT	CASRTGYEKLFF
TRBV5-1	NA	TRBJ1-2	TRBD1	TGCGCCAGCAGCTTGGAGGACAGGAGAAAGGGTGGCTACACCTTC	CASSLEDRRKGGYTF
TRBV6-6	NA	TRBJ1-2	NA	TGTGCCAGCAGTTACGGGGGGAAGCGTGGCTACACCTTC	CASSYGGKRGYTF
TRBV15	NA	TRBJ1-2	TRBD1	TGTGCCACCAGCAGAGAGGCCGGGACAGGGGATAACTATGGCTACACCTTC	CATSREAGTGDNYGYTF
TRBV6-6	few	TRBJ2-2	NA	TGTGCCAGCAGTTACAGGGGTACCACCGGAACCGGGGAGCTGTTTTTT	CASSYRGTTGTGELFF
TRBV5-6	NA	TRBJ2-1	TRBD1	TGTGCCAGCAGCTCCGGTAACAGGGGGATTGGTGAGCAGTTCTTC	CASSSGNRGIGEQFF
TRBV4-3	NA	TRBJ1-1	NA	TGCGCCAGCAGTTCGGGGAACTGGGGCACTGAAGCTTTCTTT	CASSSGNWGTEAFF
TRBV23-1	NA	TRBJ1-5	NA	TGCGCCAGCACCCTACCCCCGGGCTCTAATCAGCCCCAGCATTTT	CASTLPPGSNQPQHF
TRBV29-1	NA	TRBJ2-1	TRBD2	TGCAGCGCCCCGCCACCGGGACTAGCGGGAGAGGGTGAGCAGTTCTTC	CSAPPPGLAGEGEQFF
TRBV19	NA	TRBJ2-7	NA	TGTGCCAGTAGTTATAGGGACGGGAGCTCCTACGAGCAGTACTTC	CASSYRDGSSYEQYF
TRBV2	NA	TRBJ2-3	TRBD2	TGTGCCAGCCGACTAGCGGGGGGGGTGGCAGATACGCAGTATTTT	CASRLAGGVADTQYF
TRBV6-1	NA	TRBJ2-1	TRBD2	TGTGCCAGCAGGGGACTAGCTGATGAGCAGTTCTTC	CASRGLADEQFF
TRBV28	NA	TRBJ2-5	TRBD2	TGTGCCAGCAGTCCCACTAGCGGGGGGACGTACCAAGAGACCCAGTACTTC	CASSPTSGGTYQETQYF
TRBV6-6	NA	TRBJ2-3	NA	TGTGCCAGCAGCGCTTTAGCACCTAGCACAGATACGCAGTATTTT	CASSALAPSTDTQYF
TRBV5-6	NA	TRBJ2-7	TRBD1	TGTGCCAGCAGCCCAGGGACAGGGGCCCCCTACGAGCAGTACTTC	CASSPGTGAPYEQYF
TRBV20-1	NA	TRBJ2-1	NA	TGCAGTGCTAGAGAATTCAATGAGCAGTTCTTC	CSAREFNEQFF
TRBV2	NA	TRBJ1-1	NA	TGTGCCAGCAGTAACTACAGGAACACTGAAGCTTTCTTT	CASSNYRNTEAFF
TRBV5-1	once	TRBJ1-4	NA	TGCGCCAGCAGCTTGGGACTGGCCGGGGAAAAACTGTTTTTT	CASSLGLAGEKLFF
TRBV6-5	NA	TRBJ2-6	NA	TGTGCCAGCAGTTCACAGCGGTTAGGGGCCAACGTCCTGACTTTC	CASSSQRLGANVLTF
TRBV29-1	once	TRBJ2-7	NA	TGCAGCGTTGTGGAATCCCCCTACGAGCAGTACTTC	CSVVESPYEQYF
TRBV29-1	NA	TRBJ2-7	NA	TGCAGCGTTGTGTCTGGTCCCTACGAGCAGTACTTC	CSVVSGPYEQYF
TRBV11-2	NA	TRBJ1-1	NA	TGTGCCAGCAACCGCGCGAACACTGAAGCTTTCTTT	CASNRANTEAFF
TRBV5-5	NA	TRBJ2-7	TRBD1	TGTGCCAGCAGCTTGAGGACAGGGGGCGAAGTCTCGTACGAGCAGTACTTC	CASSLRTGGEVSYEQYF
TRBV7-9	once	TRBJ1-1	NA	TGTGCCAGCAGCCCTCGACTGGGGGGTACTGAAGCTTTCTTT	CASSPRLGGTEAFF
TRBV9	NA	TRBJ2-3	NA	TGTGCCAGCAGCGTAGCCACTGTGGGCACAGATACGCAGTATTTT	CASSVATVGTDTQYF
TRBV10-1	NA	TRBJ2-7	NA	TGCGCCAGCAGTGAGTCAGGAAGATACGAGCAGTACTTC	CASSESGRYEQYF
TRBV5-3	NA	TRBJ1-2	TRBD1	TGTGCCAGAAGCGGGACAGTCTATGGCTACACCTTC	CARSGTVYGYTF
TRBV5-5	once	TRBJ2-1	TRBD1	TGTGCCAGCAGTCCACAGGGGAACAATGAGCAGTTCTTC	CASSPQGNNEQFF
TRBV7-8	NA	TRBJ2-5	NA	TGTGCCAGCAGCCTTCTTGGGACTGGAAAAGAGACCCAGTACTTC	CASSLLGTGKETQYF
TRBV7-9	NA	TRBJ2-3	NA	TGTGCCAGCAGCTTGTATCTGGACAGCTTCACAGATACGCAGTATTTT	CASSLYLDSFTDTQYF
TRBV6-5	NA	TRBJ2-5	TRBD1	TGTGCCAGCAGTATATCGACAGGGGATCAAGAGACCCAGTACTTC	CASSISTGDQETQYF
TRBV7-8	NA	TRBJ1-5	NA	TGTGCCAGCAGCTTAGCGGGGAATAACTGGTGGGGGGTTCAGCCCCAGCATTTT	CASSLAGNNWWGVQPQHF